This T cell receptor (beta chain) comes out of a study of T cell responses to AZD1222 COVID-19 vaccine. General study points: Baseline antibody screening turned up just a handful of seropositive AZD1222 recipients. Repertoire collection took place solely once the T cell response had peaked. Females outnumbered males among donors, who were mostly white British; clonal diversity was possibly underestimated.

The table came from immunoSEQ multiplex PCR; TCRdb's copy has only in-frame clones and leaves some out. The sample includes some 97,000 clones, around 87% of them seen just once. The germline gives CDR1 SEHNR, CDR2 FQNEAQ (reference sequence). CDR3 length equals 13 residues. The germline V and J ends were trimmed by 5 bases and 6 bases, with 11 bases remaining between them. Worth noting for this clone: As yet, its antigen is unknown.

The TCR originated in an adult in good health. The starting material was peripheral blood, obtained on day 0 of MenACWY control vaccination. The chain is built from TRBV7-9 and TRBJ1-5, with D possibly TRBD1 on 5 matching bases. CDR3 in amino acids: CASSVQGVQPQHF. CDR3 nucleotide sequence: TGTGCCAGCAGCGTCCAGGGAGTTCAGCCCCAGCATTTT.